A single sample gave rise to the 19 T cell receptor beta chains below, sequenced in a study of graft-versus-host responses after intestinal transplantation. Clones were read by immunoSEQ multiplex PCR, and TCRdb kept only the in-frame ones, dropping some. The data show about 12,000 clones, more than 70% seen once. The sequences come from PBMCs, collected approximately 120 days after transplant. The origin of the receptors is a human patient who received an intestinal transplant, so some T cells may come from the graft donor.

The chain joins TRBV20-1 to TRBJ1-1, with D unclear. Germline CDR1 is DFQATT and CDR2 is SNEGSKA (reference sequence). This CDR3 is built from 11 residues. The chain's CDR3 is CILPLNTEAFF. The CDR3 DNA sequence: TGCATACTTCCTTTGAACACTGAAGCTTTCTTT.

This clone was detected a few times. The CDR3 DNA follows: TGTGCCAGCAGTAGGGAGGGCAATCAGCCCCAGCATTTT. Translating it yields CASSREGNQPQHF. V and J are TRBV6-1 and TRBJ1-5; no clear D gene. The CDR3 is 13 amino acids. CDR1 is MNHNS, CDR2 SASEGT, per germline. Trimming pared 5 bases from V and 2 bases from J, leaving 7 bases between.

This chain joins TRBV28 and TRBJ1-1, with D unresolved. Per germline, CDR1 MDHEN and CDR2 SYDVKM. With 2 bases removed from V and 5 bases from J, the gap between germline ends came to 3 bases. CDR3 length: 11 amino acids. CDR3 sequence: CASSLRTEAFF. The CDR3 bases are TGTGCCAGCAGTTTACGGACTGAAGCTTTCTTT. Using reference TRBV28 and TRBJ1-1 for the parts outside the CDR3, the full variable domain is DVKVTQSSRYLVKRTGEKVFLECVQDMDHENMFWYRQDPGLGLRLIYFSYDVKMKEKGDIPEGYSVSREKKERFSLILESASTNQTSMYLCASSLRTEAFFGQGTRLTVV.

CDR3 in DNA: TGTGCCTGGAGTCAGAGTAACTATGGCTACACCTTC. Translation gives CAWSQSNYGYTF. The chain carries TRBV30 and TRBJ1-2; D not certain. The CDR3 covers 12 residues. Trimming removed 2 bases at V and 1 base at J, with 5 bases between. Germline V gene sequence: CDR1 GTSNPN, CDR2 SVGIG (reference sequence).

This chain's CDR3 is CASSPGVGSYEQYF. The CDR3 coding sequence is TGTGCCAGCAGCCCAGGGGTAGGCTCCTACGAGCAGTACTTC. The V call is TRBV7-2, the J call TRBJ2-7, with a possible D match to TRBD1 (6 bases). This CDR3 spans 14 amino acids. Trimming removed 5 bases from V and 0 bases from J, with 11 bases in between. The germline gives CDR1 SGHTA, CDR2 FQGNSA. The whole variable domain, remainder taken from reference TRBV7-2 and TRBJ2-7, is GAGVSQSPSNKVTEKGKDVELRCDPISGHTALYWYRQSLGQGLEFLIYFQGNSAPDKSGLPSDRFSAERTGGSVSTLTIQRTQQEDSAVYLCASSPGVGSYEQYFGPGTRLTVT.

The CDR3 nucleotides are TGTGCCAGCAGTGAGGCGGGAGGGCCCCCAGATACGCAGTATTTT. Protein sequence: CASSEAGGPPDTQYF. The chain employs TRBV6-4 and TRBJ2-3, with TRBD2 identical over 9 bases. The CDR3 totals 15 residues. J gave up 4 bases and V 3 bases, and 5 bases lay outside the gene matches. The germline CDR1 and CDR2 sequences are MRHNA and SNTAGT.

The DNA for the CDR3 is TGTGCCAGTTGGGAGGGCCGCACAGAGACCCAGTACTTC. Protein sequence: CASWEGRTETQYF. The chain links TRBV28 to TRBJ2-5; 7 bases align to TRBD2. This CDR3 comprises 13 residues. V lost 9 bases and J lost 4; bases outside the gene matches: 8. Germline V gene data show CDR1 as MDHEN and CDR2 as SYDVKM.

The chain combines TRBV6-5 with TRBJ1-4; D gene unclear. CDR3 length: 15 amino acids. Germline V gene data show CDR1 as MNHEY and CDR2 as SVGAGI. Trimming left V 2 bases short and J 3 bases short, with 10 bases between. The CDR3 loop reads CASSYTPRANEKLFF. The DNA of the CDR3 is TGTGCCAGCAGTTACACCCCACGGGCTAATGAAAAACTGTTTTTT.

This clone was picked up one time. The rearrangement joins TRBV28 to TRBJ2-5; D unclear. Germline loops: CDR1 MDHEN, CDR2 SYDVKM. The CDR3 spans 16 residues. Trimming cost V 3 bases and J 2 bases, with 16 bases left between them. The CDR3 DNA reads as TGTGCCAGCAGTTTCAGGACGGTGAAGATACAAGAGACCCAGTACTTC. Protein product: CASSFRTVKIQETQYF.

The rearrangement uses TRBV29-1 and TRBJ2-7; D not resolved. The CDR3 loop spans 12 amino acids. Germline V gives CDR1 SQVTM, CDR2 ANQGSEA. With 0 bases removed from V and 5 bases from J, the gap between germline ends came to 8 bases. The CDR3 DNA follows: TGCAGCGTTGAAGATCTTAGGGACGAGCAGTACTTC. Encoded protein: CSVEDLRDEQYF.

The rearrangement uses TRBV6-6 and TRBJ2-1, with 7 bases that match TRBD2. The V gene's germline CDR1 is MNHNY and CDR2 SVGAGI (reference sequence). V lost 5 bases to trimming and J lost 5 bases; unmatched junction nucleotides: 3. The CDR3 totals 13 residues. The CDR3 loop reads CASSLAENNEQFF. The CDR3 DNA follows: TGTGCCAGCAGTCTAGCGGAGAACAATGAGCAGTTCTTC.

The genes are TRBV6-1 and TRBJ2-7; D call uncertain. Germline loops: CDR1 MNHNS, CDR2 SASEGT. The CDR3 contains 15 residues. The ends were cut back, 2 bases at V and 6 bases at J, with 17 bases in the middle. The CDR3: CASSELPRSPLEQYF. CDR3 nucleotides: TGTGCCAGCAGTGAACTGCCCCGCTCCCCTCTCGAGCAGTACTTC.

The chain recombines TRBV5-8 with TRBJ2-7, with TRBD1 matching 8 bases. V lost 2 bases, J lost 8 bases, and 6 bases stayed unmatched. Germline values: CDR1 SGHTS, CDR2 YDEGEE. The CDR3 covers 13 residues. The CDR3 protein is CASSFDRGTQQYF. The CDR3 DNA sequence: TGTGCCAGCAGCTTTGACAGGGGTACTCAGCAGTACTTC.

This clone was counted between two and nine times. As DNA, the CDR3 is TGTGCCAGCAGCTTCCTCCCAGGGACATACGAGCAGTACTTC. It translates to CASSFLPGTYEQYF. This rearrangement joins TRBV5-5 to TRBJ2-7; weak D call: TRBD1 (6 bases). CDR1 is SGHKS, CDR2 YYEKEE, per germline (reference sequence). Between the trimmed V and J ends, which lost 2 bases and 4 bases, there was a span of 13 bases. The CDR3 is 14 amino acids.

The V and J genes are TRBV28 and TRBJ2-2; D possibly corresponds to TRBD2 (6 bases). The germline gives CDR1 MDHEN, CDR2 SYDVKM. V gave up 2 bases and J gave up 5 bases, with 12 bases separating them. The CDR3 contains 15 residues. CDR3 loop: CASSLGAGTTGELFF. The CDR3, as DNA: TGTGCCAGCAGTTTAGGGGCAGGGACTACCGGGGAGCTGTTTTTT.

CDR3: CSARHETQYF. The DNA for the CDR3 is TGCAGTGCTAGACATGAGACCCAGTACTTC. V and J are TRBV20-1 and TRBJ2-5, with D unresolved. Trimming removed 2 bases at V and 5 bases at J, with 3 bases between. The CDR3 totals 10 residues. CDR1 is DFQATT and CDR2 is SNEGSKA in the germline V gene (reference sequence).

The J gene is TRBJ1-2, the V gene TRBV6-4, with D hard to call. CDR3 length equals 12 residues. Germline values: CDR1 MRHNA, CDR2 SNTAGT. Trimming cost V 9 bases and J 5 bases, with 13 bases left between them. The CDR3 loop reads CARRPGRYGYTF. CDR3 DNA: TGTGCCAGGCGCCCGGGGAGGTATGGCTACACCTTC.

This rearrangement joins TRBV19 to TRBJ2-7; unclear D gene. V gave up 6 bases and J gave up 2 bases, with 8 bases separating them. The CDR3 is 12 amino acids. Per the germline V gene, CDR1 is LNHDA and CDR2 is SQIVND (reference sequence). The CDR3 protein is CASSQGAYEQYF. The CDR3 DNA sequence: TGTGCCAGTAGCCAAGGAGCCTACGAGCAGTACTTC.

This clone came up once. CDR3 sequence (DNA): TGCGCCAGCAGCCTTGGGACAGGCGGGGGCAATCAGCCCCAGCATTTT. Translating gives CASSLGTGGGNQPQHF. The rearrangement uses TRBV5-1 and TRBJ1-5; 8 nucleotides align to TRBD1. The ends lost 4 bases at V and 2 bases at J; junction bases unmatched: 8. Germline V gene sequence: CDR1 SGHRS, CDR2 YFSETQ. This CDR3 comprises 16 residues. Full variable domain (rest looked up from reference TRBV5-1 and TRBJ1-5): KAGVTQTPRYLIKTRGQQVTLSCSPISGHRSVSWYQQTPGQGLQFLFEYFSETQRNKGNFPGRFSGRQFSNSRSEMNVSTLELGDSALYLCASSLGTGGGNQPQHFGDGTRLSIL.